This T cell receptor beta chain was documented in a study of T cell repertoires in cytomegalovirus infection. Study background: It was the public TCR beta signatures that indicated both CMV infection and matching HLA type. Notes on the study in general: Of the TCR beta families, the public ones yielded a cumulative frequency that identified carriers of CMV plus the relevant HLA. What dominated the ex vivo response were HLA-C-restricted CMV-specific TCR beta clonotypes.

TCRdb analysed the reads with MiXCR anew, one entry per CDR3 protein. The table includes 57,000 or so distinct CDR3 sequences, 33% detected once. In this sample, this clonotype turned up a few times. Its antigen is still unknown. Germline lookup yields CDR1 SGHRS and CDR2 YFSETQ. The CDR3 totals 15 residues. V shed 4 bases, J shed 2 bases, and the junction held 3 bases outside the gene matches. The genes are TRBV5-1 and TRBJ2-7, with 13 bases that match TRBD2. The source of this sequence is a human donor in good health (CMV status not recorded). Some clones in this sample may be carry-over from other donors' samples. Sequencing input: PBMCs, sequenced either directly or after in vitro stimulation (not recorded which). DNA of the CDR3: TGCGCCAGCAGCGCCGGGACTAGCGGGACCTACGAGCAGTACTTC. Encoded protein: CASSAGTSGTYEQYF.